Presented here are 2 T cell receptor beta chains from one specimen sequenced in a study of tissue T cells after allogeneic stem cell transplantation. Sequencing used immunoSEQ multiplex PCR; TCRdb keeps in-frame clones, though not all of them. The repertoire has more than 1,000 clones, 44% of them found once; the top ten carry around two fifths. Specimen: esophageal tissue, collected at autopsy. Every receptor here comes from a female patient aged 40-69 years with steroid-refractory graft-versus-host disease after an allogeneic stem cell transplant. Some T cells may have originated in the graft donor.

The rearrangement uses TRBV3-1 (or the pseudogene TRBV3-2) and TRBJ1-1; D not resolved. Germline assignment: CDR1 LGHDT and CDR2 YNNKEL (reference sequence). V lost 4 bases to trimming and J lost 5 bases, with 14 bases between them. The CDR3 runs to 14 residues. CDR3 residues: CASSPRTVFTEAFF. The CDR3 DNA reads TGTGCCAGCAGCCCCCGGACGGTTTTTACTGAAGCTTTCTTT.

This clone has more than one count but fewer than ten. V and J are TRBV5-5 and TRBJ1-1; a weak D match, TRBD1 (5 bases). Trimming removed 2 bases at V and 5 bases at J, with 13 bases between. The CDR3 length is 14 residues. Germline-derived CDR1 and CDR2 are SGHKS and YYEKEE (reference sequence). DNA of the CDR3: TGTGCCAGCAGCTTTGTGGGGAGGGGAACTGAAGCTTTCTTT. Encoded protein: CASSFVGRGTEAFF.